The sequence of this T cell receptor beta chain was determined in a study of blood T cells in healthy people across ages. Germline values: CDR1 DFQATT, CDR2 SNEGSKA (reference sequence). This CDR3 region has 13 residues. V lost 3 bases and J 5 bases, leaving 12 bases between the germline ends. A second PCR of 7 to 11 cycles used a sample-barcoded 5' primer and a J-beta primer mix. TCRdb called the 5' RACE reads again in MiXCR, with one record for every CDR3 protein. The sample lists around 1.5 million distinct CDR3 sequences; roughly 30% were seen once. This TCR was sampled from a woman in her thirties in good health. Material: blood. The chain recombines TRBV20-1 with TRBJ2-3; D is uncertain. The CDR3 loop reads CSASPGHVDTQYF. The CDR3 DNA follows: TGCAGTGCTAGTCCGGGCCACGTAGATACGCAGTATTTT.